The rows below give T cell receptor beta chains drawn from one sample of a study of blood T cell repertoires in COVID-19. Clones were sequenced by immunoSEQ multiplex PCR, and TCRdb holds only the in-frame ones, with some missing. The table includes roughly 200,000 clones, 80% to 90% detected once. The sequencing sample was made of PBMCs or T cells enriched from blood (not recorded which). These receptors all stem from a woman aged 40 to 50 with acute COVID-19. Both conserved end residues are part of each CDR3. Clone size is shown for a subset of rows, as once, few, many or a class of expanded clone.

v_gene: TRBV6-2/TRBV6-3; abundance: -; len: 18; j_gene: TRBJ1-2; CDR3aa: CASSYSSQGAHRAWGYTF
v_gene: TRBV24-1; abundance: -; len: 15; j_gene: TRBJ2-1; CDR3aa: CATSDMSGAYNEQFF
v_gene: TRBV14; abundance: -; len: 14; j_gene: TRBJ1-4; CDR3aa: CASSLRGPNEKLFF
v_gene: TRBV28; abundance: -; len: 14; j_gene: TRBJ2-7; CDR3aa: CASSLGGRAYEQYF
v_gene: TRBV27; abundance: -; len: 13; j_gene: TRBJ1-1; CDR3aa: CASSPTGKTEAFF
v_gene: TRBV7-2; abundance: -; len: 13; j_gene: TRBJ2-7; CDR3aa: CASSWKDTYGQYF
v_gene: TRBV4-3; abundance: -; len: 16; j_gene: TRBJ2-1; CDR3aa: CASSQETAGVGNEQFF
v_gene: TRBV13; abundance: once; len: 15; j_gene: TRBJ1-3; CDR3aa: CASSLGWVTGNTIYF
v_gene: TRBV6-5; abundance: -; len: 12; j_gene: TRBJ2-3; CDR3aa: CASSYRGDTQYF
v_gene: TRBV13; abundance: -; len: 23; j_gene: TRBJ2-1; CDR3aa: CASSLGLFLREGSWGSSYNEQFF
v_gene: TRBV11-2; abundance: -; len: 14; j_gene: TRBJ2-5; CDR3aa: CASSWDLTQETQYF
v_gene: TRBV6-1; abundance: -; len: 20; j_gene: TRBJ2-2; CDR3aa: CASSDTGTSILRRNTGELFF
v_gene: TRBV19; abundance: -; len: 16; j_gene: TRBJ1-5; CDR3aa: CASSIDPRRVNQPQHF
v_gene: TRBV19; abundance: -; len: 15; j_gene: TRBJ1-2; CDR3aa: CASSIGPGTGVGYTF
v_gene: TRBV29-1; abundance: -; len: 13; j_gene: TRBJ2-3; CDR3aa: CSVFAPTTDTQYF
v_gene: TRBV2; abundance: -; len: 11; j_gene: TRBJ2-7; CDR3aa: CATTGGYEQYF
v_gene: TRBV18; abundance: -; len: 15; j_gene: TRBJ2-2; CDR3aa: CASSPLLLDTGELFF
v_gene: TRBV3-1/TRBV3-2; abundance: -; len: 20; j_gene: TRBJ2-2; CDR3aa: CASSQDPWRAGEVGTGELFF
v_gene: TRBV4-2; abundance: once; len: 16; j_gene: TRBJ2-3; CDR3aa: CASTLGLAGATDTQYF
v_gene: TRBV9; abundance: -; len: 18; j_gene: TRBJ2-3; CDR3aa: CASSAKVIAGADTDTQYF
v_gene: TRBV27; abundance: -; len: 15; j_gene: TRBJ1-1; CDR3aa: CASSLRGGLGTEAFF
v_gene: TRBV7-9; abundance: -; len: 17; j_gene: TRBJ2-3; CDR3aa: CASSYGTSGSFTDTQYF
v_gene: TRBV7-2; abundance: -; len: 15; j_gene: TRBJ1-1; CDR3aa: CASSTQTGLGTEAFF
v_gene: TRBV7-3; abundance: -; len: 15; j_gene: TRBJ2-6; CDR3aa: CASSLNQAGANVLTF
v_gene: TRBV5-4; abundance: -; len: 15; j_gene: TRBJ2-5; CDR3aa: CASSFGGGLLETQYF
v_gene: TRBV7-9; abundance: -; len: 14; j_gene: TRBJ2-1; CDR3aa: CASSLAGVVNEQFF
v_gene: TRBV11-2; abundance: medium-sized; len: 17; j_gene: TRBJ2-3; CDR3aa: CASGGQGHLFRADTQYF
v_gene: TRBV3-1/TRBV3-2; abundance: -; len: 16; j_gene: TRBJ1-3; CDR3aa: CASSRFGTGAGNTIYF
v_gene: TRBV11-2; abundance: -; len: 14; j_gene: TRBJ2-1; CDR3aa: CASSLMARAGEQFF
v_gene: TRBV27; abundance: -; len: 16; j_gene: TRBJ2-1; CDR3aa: CASRPWGREVRNEQFF
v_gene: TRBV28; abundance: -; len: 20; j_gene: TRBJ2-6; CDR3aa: CASTTERASFAFSGANVLTF
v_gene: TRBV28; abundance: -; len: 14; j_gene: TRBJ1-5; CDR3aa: CASSEYRGNQPQHF
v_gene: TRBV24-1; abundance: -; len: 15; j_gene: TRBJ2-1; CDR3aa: CATSDSSGSIYEQFF
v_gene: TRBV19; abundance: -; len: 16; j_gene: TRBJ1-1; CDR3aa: CASSIGESRGNTEAFF
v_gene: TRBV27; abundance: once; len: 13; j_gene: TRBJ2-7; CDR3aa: CASEKQGTYEQYF
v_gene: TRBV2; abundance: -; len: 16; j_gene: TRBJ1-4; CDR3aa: CASSAGGLFVDEKLFF
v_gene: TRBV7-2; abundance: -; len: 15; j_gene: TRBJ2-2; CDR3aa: CASSLAQGNTGELFF